This T cell receptor (beta chain) was sequenced in a study of response to subunit inactivated influenza vaccine. Study observations and caveats: Authors proposed each seasonal influenza vaccination draws in few new T cells.

Germline lookup yields CDR1 SGHRS and CDR2 YFSETQ. Trimming cost V 4 bases and J 4 bases, with 15 bases left between them. The CDR3 consists of 14 residues. In this sample, this clonotype turned up many times. The target antigen is unknown. TCRdb reprocessed the RT-PCR reads with MiXCR, giving one entry per CDR3 protein. The repertoire consists of hundreds of thousands of distinct CDR3 sequences, with around 13% occurring once and the leading ten covering 6% to 8%. The rearrangement uses TRBV5-1 and TRBJ2-7; D assignment may be TRBD1 or TRBD2 (5 bases each). Sequenced material: PBMCs from blood, taken 14 to 15 days before vaccination. This TCR came from a man aged 45 to 65 who received an inactivated influenza vaccine. The CDR3 region is CASSPRDGGYEQYF. CDR3 coding DNA: TGCGCCAGCAGCCCCCGGGACGGCGGGTACGAGCAGTACTTC.